These 20 T cell receptor beta chains were all obtained from the same sample, sequenced in a study of kidney transplant recipient with SARS-CoV-2 infection (dated by TCRdb to about 2021). The listed sequencing device is Illumina MiSeq. TCRdb redid the processing of the public reads, applying fastp at Q25 and MiXCR, and retained in-frame beta chains. A single entry per CDR3 protein holds the most common genes and DNA from its merged rows. The sample includes 200,000 to 300,000 distinct CDR3 sequences, with around 30% observed a single time. The ten biggest clones cover about 7% of the sample. What the time point label conveys for this sample: pre-pandemic baseline sample and day 111 after first positive SARS-CoV-2 test. The sequences come from a blood sample, collected at baseline and on day 111 from a kidney transplant recipient. Receptors originate from a young adult male patient who had COVID-19 and was a kidney transplant recipient. Following a transplant, a fraction of the T cells may be traceable to the graft donor.

In its sample, this clonotype was seen many times. The rearrangement uses TRBV20-1 and TRBJ2-5; tentatively, D is TRBD2 (6 bases). The CDR3 runs 14 residues. V lost 3 bases and J lost 5, with 16 bases in between. The V gene's germline CDR1 is DFQATT and CDR2 SNEGSKA (reference sequence). The CDR3 reads CSASTLGGRETQYF. CDR3 nucleotides: TGCAGTGCTAGCACCCTGGGGGGAAGGGAGACCCAGTACTTC.

Only one count was recorded for this clonotype. Possible read error: a much larger clone is one base away. The chain has TRBV7-2 and TRBJ2-1; TRBD1 might be the D (6 bases). Trimming cost V 8 bases and J 0 bases, with 14 bases left between them. The CDR3 runs to 15 residues. The germline CDR1 and CDR2 sequences are SGHTA and FQGNSA. The CDR3 loop is CASGTTGLSYNEQFF. CDR3 DNA: TGTGCCAGCGGCACGACAGGTCTCTCCTACAATGAGCAGTTCTTC.

This clonotype showed up many times. The rearrangement links TRBV7-8 to TRBJ1-2; D unresolved. Germline CDR1 reads SGHVS; CDR2 reads FQNEAQ. V was cut by 4 bases and J by 4 bases, with 22 bases left in between. This CDR3 is 17 amino acids long. The CDR3 sequence is CASSYCQFTRKTYGYTF. In nucleotides, the CDR3 is TGTGCCAGCAGCTATTGTCAGTTTACCCGAAAGACCTATGGCTACACCTTC. Filled out from reference TRBV7-8 and TRBJ1-2, the complete variable domain reads GAGVSQSPRYKVAKRGQDVALRCDPISGHVSLFWYQQALGQGPEFLTYFQNEAQLDKSGLPSDRFFAERPEGSVSTLKIQRTQQEDSAVYLCASSYCQFTRKTYGYTFGSGTRLTVV.

Points on this clonotype: A single base separates this from a much larger clone, so it may be a read error. The chain is built from TRBV30 and TRBJ2-1; 7 bases fit TRBD2. Near its end, the DNA agrees better with TRBJ2-7, so the J call may be wrong. CDR1 is GTSNPN and CDR2 is SVGIG in the germline V gene (reference sequence). This CDR3 contains 15 residues. In DNA, the CDR3 is TGTGCCTGGAGTGTACGGGAGGCAGGTCCCGACGAGCAGTACTTC. Protein product: CAWSVREAGPDEQYF.

As to this clonotype: It may be a read error: a sequence one base away is much more abundant. CDR3 in DNA: TGTGCCAGCCCCGAAAAGGACACCCGGGAGCTGTTTTTT. Its protein is CASPEKDTRELFF. The V gene is TRBV28, the J gene TRBJ2-2; D may be TRBD1 (5 bases). The length of the CDR3 is 13 residues. From germline, CDR1 is MDHEN and CDR2 SYDVKM.

Comment on this clonotype: This could be a read error, since a much larger clone is one nucleotide away. This chain connects TRBV11-1 to TRBJ1-2, with D tentatively TRBD1 (5 bases). Looked up from germline, CDR1 is SGHAT and CDR2 is FQDESV (reference sequence). This CDR3 contains 15 residues. CDR3 in amino acids: CAGSDLRGLVYGYTF. The CDR3 nucleotides read TGTGCCGGCAGCGATTTGCGGGGCTTGGTCTATGGCTACACCTTC.

On this clonotype itself: This could be a read error, since a much larger clone is one nucleotide away. V is TRBV6-5 and J is TRBJ1-1, with no clear D. The length of the CDR3 is 13 residues. The V gene's germline CDR1 is MNHEY and CDR2 SVGAGI. The CDR3 loop is CAGSYGRYTEAFF. The CDR3 coding sequence is TGTGCCGGCAGTTACGGGAGATACACTGAAGCTTTCTTT.

This rearrangement joins TRBV28 to TRBJ2-5; D ambiguous. Germline loops: CDR1 MDHEN, CDR2 SYDVKM. Trimming left V 2 bases short and J 3 bases short, with 10 bases between. This CDR3 comprises 14 residues. CDR3 loop: CASSLPWQKETQYF. CDR3 DNA sequence: TGTGCCAGCAGTTTACCATGGCAGAAAGAGACCCAGTACTTC.

On this clonotype: A much larger clonotype is one base distant, so this may be a read error. The chain combines TRBV2 with TRBJ1-2; a weak D match, TRBD1 (6 bases). The germline CDR1 and CDR2 sequences are SNHLY and FYNNEI. CDR3 length equals 13 residues. The CDR3 DNA is TGTGCCAGCAGTCGGGACAAAACCTATGGCCACACCTTC. This codes for CASSRDKTYGHTF.

This clonotype was observed many times. This rearrangement joins TRBV12-2 to TRBJ1-2. TRBV12-2 is shown as a pseudogene. This CDR3 spans 17 amino acids. Here the CDR3 DNA reads TGTGCAAGTCGCAGGAATCAGACTCCACGAAAGACCTATGGCTACACCTTC. Translation: CASRRNQTPRKTYGYTF.

This clonotype was recorded many times. The rearrangement joins TRBV5-5 to TRBJ1-5, with TRBD1 as a possible D gene (5 bases). The CDR3 runs 13 residues. Germline CDR1 SGHKS, CDR2 YYEKEE (reference sequence). V dropped 1 base and J dropped 7 bases, with 9 bases sitting between them. The CDR3 here is CASSLWGDQPQHF. CDR3 DNA sequence: TGTGCCAGCAGCTTGTGGGGGGACCAGCCCCAGCATTTT.

Many counts were recorded for this clonotype. This chain uses TRBV6-1 with TRBJ1-2; no firm D call. The germline CDR1 and CDR2 sequences are MNHNS and SASEGT. The CDR3 extends over 17 amino acids. V shed 3 bases and J shed 4 bases, with 21 bases lying between them. The DNA of the CDR3 is TGTGCCAGCAGTGAGCCAGTCTCTATGCGAAAGACCTATGGCTACACCTTC. Amino acid sequence: CASSEPVSMRKTYGYTF.

This clonotype showed up many times. This chain links TRBV6-5 with TRBJ1-5; D might be TRBD1 (5 bases). Trimming stripped 6 bases from V and 7 bases from J, with 19 bases between. Germline CDR1 and CDR2: MNHEY and SVGAGI. The CDR3 is made up of 15 amino acids. Written as DNA, the CDR3 is TGTGCCAGCAGCTATGGACACGGACTACGACAGCCCCAGCATTTT. It encodes CASSYGHGLRQPQHF.

Many counts were recorded for this clonotype. V usage is TRBV19 and J usage is TRBJ2-2; 13 bases map to TRBD2. The CDR3 runs 20 residues. CDR1 LNHDA and CDR2 SQIVND come from the germline V gene (reference sequence). V lost 6 bases and J lost 4; bases outside the gene matches: 17. CDR3 sequence reads: CASRSRAGLAGEVGTGELFF. CDR3 nucleotide sequence: TGTGCCAGTAGATCTAGGGCCGGACTAGCGGGAGAAGTAGGCACCGGGGAGCTGTTTTTT.

In regard to this clonotype: A much more abundant neighbour one base away suggests this may be a read error. This rearrangement joins TRBV8-2 to TRBJ2-6. TRBV8-2 is described as a pseudogene. CDR3 length: 17 residues. The CDR3 coding sequence is TGTGGCATAGTGAAGAGGATAACACAAAGTCGGGCCAACGTCCTGACTTTC. This codes for CGIVKRITQSRANVLTF.

This clonotype was recorded many times. The chain is built from TRBV6-4 and TRBJ2-2; TRBD1 might be the D (6 bases). V was cut by 6 bases and J by 2 bases, with 10 bases left in between. Germline V CDR1 and CDR2: MRHNA, SNTAGT. The CDR3 spans 14 residues. CDR3 region: CASSQGTNTGELFF. CDR3 in DNA: TGTGCCAGCAGCCAAGGGACAAACACCGGGGAGCTGTTTTTT.

This clonotype has at least ten counts. This chain connects TRBV5-5 to TRBJ1-2; the D is unclear. The germline V gene has CDR1 SGHKS and CDR2 YYEKEE (reference sequence). The length of the CDR3 is 16 residues. Trimming stripped 7 bases from V and 4 bases from J, with 23 bases between. CDR3 DNA sequence: TGTGCCAGCTATTTCTATGTCTCGCGAAAGACCTATGGCTACACCTTC. Its translation: CASYFYVSRKTYGYTF.

Note on this clonotype: Since a much larger clone is just one base distant, this may be a read error. The chain joins TRBV11-2 to TRBJ2-3; 9 bases fit TRBD2. The CDR3 extends over 15 amino acids. From germline, CDR1 is SGHAT and CDR2 FQNNGV. In nucleotides, the CDR3 is TGTGCCAGCAGCTTTGCGGGAGGGGGCACAGATACGCAGAATTTT. It is translated as CASSFAGGGTDTQNF.

This clonotype was detected many times. The chain combines TRBV12-3 or TRBV12-4 with TRBJ1-2; D is uncertain. Between the trimmed V and J ends, which lost 5 bases and 4 bases, there was a span of 23 bases. The CDR3 contains 17 residues. The CDR3, as DNA: TGTGCCAGCAGTACCCCTCCCAGCTTCCGAAAGACCTATGGCTACACCTTC. Translating gives CASSTPPSFRKTYGYTF.

V and J are TRBV6-5 and TRBJ1-4, with 7 bases identical to TRBD1. The CDR3 sequence is 15 residues long. With V trimmed by 5 bases and J by 5 bases, 8 bases remained unmatched. Germline-derived CDR1 and CDR2 are MNHEY and SVGAGI. CDR3 protein: CASSPMGQRNEKLFF. CDR3 nucleotide sequence: TGTGCCAGCAGTCCGATGGGACAGCGAAATGAAAAACTGTTTTTT.